This TCR beta chain comes out of a study of post-analysis software for immune sequencing data. The table lists this clonotype with a few counts. What it recognizes is unknown. The germline V and J ends were trimmed by 1 base and 7 bases, with 13 bases remaining between them. CDR1 and CDR2 (germline): SSHAT, FNYEAQ (reference sequence). The CDR3 has 15 amino acids. Unique-molecular-identifier-tagged TCR beta cDNA libraries were used. TCRdb processed the PCR reads anew with MiXCR; each CDR3 protein has one entry. Here the sample spans some 690,000 distinct CDR3 sequences, 59% being singletons. Notes on the study in general: Patients showed TRBV5-6, TRBV5-1 and TRBV20-1 among a few TRBV segments more frequent than in controls.

The clonotype originates from a girl aged 2 to 9 with multiple sclerosis. J is TRBJ1-4 and V is TRBV7-7; no clear D. Sequenced input: blood. The CDR3 nucleotides are TGTGCCAGCAGCTTAGGAACCGGGTCTCCTGAAAAACTGTTTTTT. Protein: CASSLGTGSPEKLFF.